The rows below give T cell receptor beta chains drawn from one sample of a study of blood T cell repertoires in COVID-19. The protocol was immunoSEQ multiplex PCR, while the TCRdb copy is restricted to in-frame clones and leaves out a portion. The sample lists 80,000 or so clones, approximately 78% seen once, with more than 9% in the top ten. Sequenced input: peripheral blood. The receptors shown here come from a man aged 60 to 69 with acute or convalescent COVID-19. Each CDR3 is given with its conserved first and last residue.

>TRBV11-2|TRBJ2-6|17
CASSLEYQGAGANVLTF
>TRBV23-1|TRBJ1-6|14
CASSRPTGDSPLHF
>TRBV10-1|TRBJ2-1|15
CASTAGTSGRNEQFF
>TRBV5-1|TRBJ2-5|15
CASSTGRGIEETQYF
>TRBV25-1|TRBJ2-4|13
CASSEGQANIQYF
>TRBV9|TRBJ2-3|14
CASSQTGSTDTQYF
>TRBV7-2|TRBJ2-7|13
CASSLARRGEQYF
>TRBV19|TRBJ1-1|14
CASNPGDLNTEAFF
>TRBV19|TRBJ1-4|14
CASSDSQILEKLFF
>TRBV12-3/TRBV12-4|TRBJ1-1|12
CASSPRGGEAFF
>TRBV28|TRBJ1-5|14
CASSYQAGYQPQHF
>TRBV2|TRBJ2-1|15
CASRVAGGSYNEQFF
>TRBV11-3|TRBJ2-2|14
CASSLDLAGGELFF
>TRBV4-1|TRBJ1-1|13
CASRDRGMNEAFF
>TRBV2|TRBJ2-2|15
CASRVAGGPTGELFF
>TRBV5-6|TRBJ2-5|13
CASSAGTRETQYF
>TRBV28|TRBJ1-4|15
CASSTPPGQDEKLFF
>TRBV4-1|TRBJ2-3|16
CASSQEGAGGGDTQYF
>TRBV6-1|TRBJ1-2|12
CASSESLYGYTF
>TRBV3-1/TRBV3-2|TRBJ2-7|14
CASKDSGRGGEQYF
>TRBV4-2|TRBJ1-1|19
CASSPPPAGRTSMNTEAFF
>TRBV2|TRBJ1-6|16
CASSVSPGSYNSPLHF
>TRBV6-5|TRBJ1-5|13
CASRTGVVQPQHF
>TRBV18|TRBJ1-2|14
CASSPGLFNYGYTF
>TRBV7-2|TRBJ2-7|11
CASIGDGEQYF
>TRBV19|TRBJ1-5|15
CASRPDSNSYQPQHF
>TRBV7-8|TRBJ1-1|13
CASSPGRVSEAFF
>TRBV27|TRBJ2-5|13
CASVPSGGVTQYF
>TRBV9|TRBJ2-3|15
CASSGDLTLTDTQYF
>TRBV15|TRBJ2-1|16
CATSASMGANDNEQFF
>TRBV28|TRBJ2-7|11
CASREGYEQYF
>TRBV5-1|TRBJ1-1|13
CASSLAVNTEAFF
>TRBV6-2/TRBV6-3|TRBJ2-5|17
CASSPKMTSRGMETQYF
>TRBV21-1|TRBJ1-1|22
CASSQKEPGQGALLDVNTEAFF
>TRBV5-6|TRBJ2-1|15
CASRQAGSRHNEQFF
>TRBV7-2|TRBJ2-6|16
CASSLARGTGANVLTF
>TRBV6-5|TRBJ2-1|11
CASSYSGLTFF
>TRBV18|TRBJ2-3|17
CASSPLPSGRSGDTQYF
>TRBV5-4|TRBJ1-1|16
CASSSTGGAGNTEAFF
>TRBV18|TRBJ1-1|15
CASRRGQGVATEAFF
>TRBV12-5|TRBJ1-1|14
CASGLTGINTEAFF